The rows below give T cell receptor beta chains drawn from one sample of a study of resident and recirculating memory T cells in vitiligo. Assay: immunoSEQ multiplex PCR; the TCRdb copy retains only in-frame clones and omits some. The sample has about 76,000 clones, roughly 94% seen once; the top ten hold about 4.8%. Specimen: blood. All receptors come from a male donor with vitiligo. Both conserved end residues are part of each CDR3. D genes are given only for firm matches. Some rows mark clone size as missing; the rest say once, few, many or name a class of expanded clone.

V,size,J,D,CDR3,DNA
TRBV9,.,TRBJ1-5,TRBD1,CASSVGQGGGQPQHF,TGTGCCAGCAGCGTAGGGCAGGGGGGCGGTCAGCCCCAGCATTTT
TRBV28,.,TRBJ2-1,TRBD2,CASSLPTSGRRGEQFF,TGTGCCAGCAGTTTGCCGACTAGCGGGAGGCGTGGTGAGCAGTTCTTC
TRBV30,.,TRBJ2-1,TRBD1,CAWGQGDEQFF,TGTGCCTGGGGTCAGGGGGATGAGCAGTTCTTC
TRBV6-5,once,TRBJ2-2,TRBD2,CASRPGLANTGELFF,TGTGCCAGCAGACCGGGACTAGCTAACACCGGGGAGCTGTTTTTT
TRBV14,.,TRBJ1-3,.,CASSQFRWASGNTIYF,TGTGCCAGCAGCCAATTTCGCTGGGCTTCTGGAAACACCATATATTTT
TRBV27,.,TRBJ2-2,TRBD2,CASSLPSGRGTGELFF,TGTGCCAGCAGTCTCCCTAGCGGGAGAGGCACCGGGGAGCTGTTTTTT
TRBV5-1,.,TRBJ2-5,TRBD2,CASSLELAGAGGETQYF,TGCGCCAGCAGCTTGGAACTAGCGGGAGCGGGAGGGGAGACCCAGTACTTC
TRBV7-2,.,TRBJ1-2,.,CASSLGQLYGYTF,TGTGCCAGCAGCCTTGGACAGCTCTATGGCTACACCTTC
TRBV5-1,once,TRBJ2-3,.,CASSLPGVQPQYF,TGCGCCAGCAGCTTGCCGGGAGTACAGCCGCAGTATTTT
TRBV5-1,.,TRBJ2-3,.,CASSLASSGGGADTQYF,TGCGCCAGCAGCTTGGCCTCCAGTGGTGGGGGCGCAGATACGCAGTATTTT
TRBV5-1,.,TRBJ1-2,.,CASSLGDTKLYGYTF,TGCGCCAGCAGCTTGGGGGACACCAAACTCTATGGCTACACCTTC
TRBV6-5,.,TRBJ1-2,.,CASSLGLNQGYTF,TGTGCCAGCAGTCTGGGACTAAACCAGGGCTACACCTTC
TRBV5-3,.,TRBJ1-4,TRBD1,CARSRDRGAFF,TGTGCCAGAAGTCGTGACAGGGGCGCGTTTTTT
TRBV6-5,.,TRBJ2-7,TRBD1,CASSSWDRAHEQYF,TGTGCCAGCAGTTCCTGGGACAGGGCCCACGAGCAGTACTTC
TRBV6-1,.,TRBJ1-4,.,CASTRQVNEKLFF,TGTGCCAGCACCAGACAGGTTAATGAAAAACTGTTTTTT
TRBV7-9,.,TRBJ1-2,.,CASLGQGTPEGYTF,TGTGCCAGCCTCGGGCAGGGCACTCCGGAGGGCTACACCTTC
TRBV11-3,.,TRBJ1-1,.,CASSRQVKNTEAFF,TGTGCCAGCAGCAGACAGGTAAAGAACACTGAAGCTTTCTTT
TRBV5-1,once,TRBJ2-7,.,CASSRRGFSYEQYF,TGCGCCAGCAGCCGGCGGGGATTTTCCTACGAGCAGTACTTC
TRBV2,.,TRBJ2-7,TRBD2,CASRMRGGFDEQYF,TGTGCCAGCAGGATGCGGGGGGGGTTCGACGAGCAGTACTTC
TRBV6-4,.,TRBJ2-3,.,CASSEVEGVAKYF,TGTGCCAGCAGTGAGGTTGAGGGAGTAGCGAAGTATTTT
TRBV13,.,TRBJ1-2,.,CASSLGRGVFYGYTF,TGTGCCAGCAGCTTAGGCCGGGGGGTTTTCTATGGCTACACCTTC
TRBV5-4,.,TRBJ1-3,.,CASSLEGTGNTIYF,TGTGCCAGCAGCTTAGAGGGAACGGGAAACACCATATATTTT
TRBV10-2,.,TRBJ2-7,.,CASSEMQAYEQYF,TGCGCCAGCAGTGAGATGCAGGCCTACGAGCAGTACTTC
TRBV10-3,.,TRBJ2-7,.,CAISEPVRYEQYF,TGTGCCATCAGTGAGCCCGTGAGGTACGAGCAGTACTTC
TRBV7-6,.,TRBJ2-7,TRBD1,CASSSFVTGGTSYEQYF,TGTGCCAGCAGCTCATTTGTGACAGGGGGTACCTCCTACGAGCAGTACTTC
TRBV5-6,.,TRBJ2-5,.,CASSLDPTRSQETQYF,TGTGCCAGCAGCTTAGACCCCACTAGGTCCCAAGAGACCCAGTACTTC
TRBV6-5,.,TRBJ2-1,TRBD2,CASSEGGGGNEQFF,TGTGCCAGCAGTGAGGGCGGGGGGGGGAATGAGCAGTTCTTC
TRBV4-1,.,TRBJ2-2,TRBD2,CASRTGLAGEWTGELFF,TGCGCCAGCAGGACGGGACTAGCGGGAGAGTGGACCGGGGAGCTGTTTTTT
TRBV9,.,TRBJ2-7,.,CASSPRGDTFYEQYF,TGTGCCAGCAGCCCTAGAGGGGACACCTTCTACGAGCAGTACTTC
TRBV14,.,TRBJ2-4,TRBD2,CASSRRLAGGKNIQYF,TGTGCCAGCAGCCGGAGACTAGCGGGAGGGAAAAACATTCAGTACTTC
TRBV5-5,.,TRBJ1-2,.,CASSSLTGPDGGYTF,TGTGCCAGCAGCTCCCTGACAGGCCCCGATGGAGGCTACACCTTC
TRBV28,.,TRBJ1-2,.,CASSHDSYGYTF,TGTGCCAGCAGTCACGACTCCTATGGCTACACCTTC
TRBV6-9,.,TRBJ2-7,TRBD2,CASSSPGLAYEQYF,TGTGCCAGCAGTTCCCCGGGACTAGCTTACGAGCAGTACTTC
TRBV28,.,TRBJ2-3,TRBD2,CASTSGSDTQYF,TGTGCCAGCACGAGCGGGAGTGATACGCAGTATTTT
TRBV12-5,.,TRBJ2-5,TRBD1,CASGRGLITETQYF,TGTGCTAGTGGCAGGGGGCTCATAACGGAGACCCAGTACTTC
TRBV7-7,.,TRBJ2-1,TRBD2,CASSLAGGPHEQFF,TGTGCCAGCAGCTTAGCGGGAGGGCCCCATGAGCAGTTCTTC
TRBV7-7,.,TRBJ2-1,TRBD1,CASSPETGSNEQFF,TGTGCCAGCAGCCCGGAGACAGGGTCGAATGAGCAGTTCTTC
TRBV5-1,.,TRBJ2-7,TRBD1,CASSLLGTDPSMGQYF,TGCGCCAGCAGCTTACTAGGGACAGACCCCTCTATGGGGCAGTACTTC
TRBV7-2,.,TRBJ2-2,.,CASSLVVRYRATGELFF,TGTGCCAGCAGCTTAGTTGTACGGTACAGAGCAACCGGGGAGCTGTTTTTT
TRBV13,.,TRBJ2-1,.,CASRPTWSEQFF,TGTGCCAGCAGGCCTACTTGGTCTGAGCAGTTCTTC
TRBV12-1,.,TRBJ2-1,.,CASSFGLAGVYEQFF,TGTGCCAGCAGCTTTGGACTAGCGGGAGTTTACGAGCAGTTCTTC
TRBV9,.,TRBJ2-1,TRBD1,CASSAAQGADNEQFF,TGTGCCAGCAGCGCCGCCCAGGGGGCCGACAATGAGCAGTTCTTC